Following are 11 T cell receptor beta chains from one sample sequenced in a study of T cell responses to AZD1222 COVID-19 vaccine. The repertoire was sequenced with immunoSEQ multiplex PCR; TCRdb's copy has only in-frame clones and lacks some. This table has 150,000 to 200,000 clones, almost 90% appearing once. This material consisted of peripheral blood, taken 28 days after the second AZD1222 dose. Receptor source: an adult who received the AZD1222 COVID-19 vaccine.

The CDR3 DNA reads TGTGCCAGCACCGCCGGGGAGGTTTTTAATTCACCCCTCCACTTT. This gives the protein CASTAGEVFNSPLHF. This chain connects TRBV6-5 to TRBJ1-6; D gene ambiguous. Trimming pared 7 bases from V and 6 bases from J, leaving 16 bases between. The germline V gene has CDR1 MNHEY and CDR2 SVGAGI. The CDR3 totals 15 residues.

This clone came up once. V usage is TRBV30 and J usage is TRBJ1-6; the match to TRBD1 covers 8 bases. Germline V gene sequence: CDR1 GTSNPN, CDR2 SVGIG (reference sequence). The ends lost 1 base at V and 10 bases at J; junction bases unmatched: 3. The CDR3 length is 13 residues. The CDR3 protein is CAWSADRDSPLHF. CDR3 coding DNA: TGTGCCTGGAGTGCGGACAGGGACTCACCCCTCCACTTT.

This clone was recorded once. The J gene is TRBJ1-2, the V gene TRBV19; D is ambiguous. The V gene's germline CDR1 is LNHDA and CDR2 SQIVND (reference sequence). CDR3 length: 12 residues. Trimming stripped 4 bases from V and 4 bases from J, with 7 bases between. The CDR3 DNA is TGTGCCAGTAGTAACAGCCTCTATGGCTACACCTTC. It codes for CASSNSLYGYTF.

V usage is TRBV2 and J usage is TRBJ2-7; D remains ambiguous. From germline, CDR1 is SNHLY and CDR2 FYNNEI. This CDR3 comprises 12 residues. The V and J ends lost 6 bases and 1 base respectively, with 7 bases between them. The CDR3 protein is CASRVVSYEQYF. The CDR3 DNA reads TGTGCCAGCAGGGTAGTTTCCTACGAGCAGTACTTC.

This chain joins TRBV4-1 and TRBJ1-5; weak D call: TRBD1 (6 bases). V lost 4 bases to trimming and J lost 1 base, with 11 bases between them. Germline assignment: CDR1 MGHRA and CDR2 YSYEKL. The CDR3 length is 15 residues. CDR3 in DNA: TGCGCCAGCAGCCCAGGGGTACTGAGCAATCAGCCCCAGCATTTT. Its translation is CASSPGVLSNQPQHF.

The chain employs TRBV28 and TRBJ1-1; 7 bases line up with TRBD1. This CDR3 region has 13 residues. Germline V gene sequence: CDR1 MDHEN, CDR2 SYDVKM. V dropped 5 bases and J dropped 6; count of bases not matched to a gene: 6. DNA for the CDR3: TGTGCCAGCAGTATGGTACAGGGGCCTGAAGCTTTCTTT. Translating it yields CASSMVQGPEAFF.

The chain couples TRBV5-4 to TRBJ1-2; the D gene is possibly TRBD1 (6 bases). Germline-derived CDR1 and CDR2 are SGHNT and YYREEE (reference sequence). CDR3 length equals 14 residues. Trimming removed 2 bases at V and 6 bases at J, with 14 bases between. Here the CDR3 DNA reads TGTGCCAGCAGCTTACCCAGGGGAAGAGATGGCTACACCTTC. Translation gives CASSLPRGRDGYTF.

The CDR3 DNA is TGTGCCAGCAGCCTGGGACTAGCGGGGGCGGCGGATACGCAGTATTTT. This gives the protein CASSLGLAGAADTQYF. The chain has TRBV3-1 (or the pseudogene TRBV3-2) and TRBJ2-3, with 14 positions matching TRBD2. CDR3 length: 16 amino acids. J was trimmed by 6 bases and V by 4 bases; bases with no gene match: 6. Germline V gene sequence: CDR1 LGHDT, CDR2 YNNKEL (reference sequence).

CDR3 loop: CASSQAVAGGLQYF. Written as DNA, the CDR3 is TGTGCCAGCAGCCAAGCGGTAGCGGGGGGACTCCAGTACTTC. The rearrangement joins TRBV4-2 to TRBJ2-5; 10 bases match TRBD2. The CDR3 loop spans 14 amino acids. CDR1 is LGHNA, CDR2 YNFKEQ, per germline. Unmatched junction bases numbered 6, after V lost 1 base and J lost 10 bases.

The chain combines TRBV4-1 with TRBJ1-1, with a tentative D call TRBD1 (6 bases). The CDR3 loop spans 17 amino acids. With 1 base removed from V and 2 bases from J, the gap between germline ends came to 17 bases. Germline V gene data show CDR1 as MGHRA and CDR2 as YSYEKL. The CDR3: CASSQVEAGATNTEAFF. In DNA, the CDR3 is TGCGCCAGCAGCCAAGTGGAGGCAGGGGCAACCAACACTGAAGCTTTCTTT.

The CDR3, as DNA: TGTGCCAGCAGTGACATCTTTGGCACAGATACGCAGTATTTT. Protein: CASSDIFGTDTQYF. V is TRBV6-1 and J is TRBJ2-3, with unresolved D. The CDR3 runs to 14 residues. The germline CDR1 and CDR2 sequences are MNHNS and SASEGT. The V gene lost 3 bases and the J gene lost 1 base, with 8 bases spanning the gap.